The 4 T cell receptor beta chains below all came from one sample that was sequenced in a study of CD8+CD57+ T cells in acquired aplastic anemia. Researchers used genomic DNA as the template to profile TCR beta VDJ and CDR3. In TCRdb, the reads were re-called with MiXCR into one record per CDR3 protein. The data hold about 58,000 distinct CDR3 sequences, with approximately 50% observed a single time. All sequencing subjects had displayed CD8+CD57+ cell expansion on flow cytometry. What was sequenced was sorted CD4+, CD8+, or CD8+CD57+ T cells (not recorded which) from PBMCs. These receptors were obtained from a human donor with aplastic anemia.

V gene TRBV10-3 combines with J gene TRBJ2-2; D is perhaps TRBD2 (5 bases). The germline V gene has CDR1 ENHRY and CDR2 SYGVKD. Trimming removed 1 base at V and 1 base at J, with 16 bases between. The CDR3 is 18 amino acids. The CDR3 sequence: CAISEYGTEGRNTGELFF. The CDR3 bases are TGTGCCATCAGTGAGTATGGTACAGAGGGCAGGAACACCGGGGAGCTGTTTTTT.

The V call is TRBV7-9, the J call TRBJ2-2; no clear D. V was shortened by 6 bases and J by 1 base, with 9 bases between the two germline ends. The CDR3 has 14 residues. Looked up from germline, CDR1 is SEHNR and CDR2 is FQNEAQ (reference sequence). CDR3 sequence reads: CASSPVKNTGELFF. The CDR3 DNA sequence: TGTGCCAGCAGTCCCGTTAAGAACACCGGGGAGCTGTTTTTT. Using reference TRBV7-9 and TRBJ2-2 for the parts outside the CDR3, the full variable domain is DTGVSQNPRHKITKRGQNVTFRCDPISEHNRLYWYRQTLGQGPEFLTYFQNEAQLEKSRLLSDRFSAERPKGSFSTLEIQRTEQGDSAMYLCASSPVKNTGELFFGEGSRLTVL.

V is TRBV7-9 and J is TRBJ1-4; D is perhaps TRBD1 (6 bases). The CDR3 is 14 amino acids. Germline V CDR1 and CDR2: SEHNR, FQNEAQ (reference sequence). V dropped 5 bases and J dropped 3 bases, with 10 bases sitting between them. The CDR3 coding sequence is TGTGCCAGCAGCCAGGGGATAGCTAATGAAAAACTGTTTTTT. It yields the protein CASSQGIANEKLFF.

The V and J genes are TRBV10-3 and TRBJ1-6; D ambiguous. CDR1 ENHRY and CDR2 SYGVKD come from the germline V gene. This CDR3 is 14 amino acids long. V lost 2 bases and J lost 6, with 8 bases in between. The CDR3 region has the DNA TGTGCCATCAGTGAGGGACTGTCTAATTCACCCCTCCACTTT. It specifies CAISEGLSNSPLHF.